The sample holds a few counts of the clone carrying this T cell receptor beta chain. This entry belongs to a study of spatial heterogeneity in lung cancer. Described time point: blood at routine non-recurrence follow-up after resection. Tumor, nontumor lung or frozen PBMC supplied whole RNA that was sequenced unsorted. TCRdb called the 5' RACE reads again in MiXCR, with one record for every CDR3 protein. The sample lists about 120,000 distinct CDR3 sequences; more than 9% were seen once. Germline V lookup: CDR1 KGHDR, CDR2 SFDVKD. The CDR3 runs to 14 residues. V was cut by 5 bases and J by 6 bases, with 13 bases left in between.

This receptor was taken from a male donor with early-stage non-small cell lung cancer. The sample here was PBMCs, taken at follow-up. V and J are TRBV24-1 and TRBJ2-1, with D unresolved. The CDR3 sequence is CATSGTNIGNEQFF. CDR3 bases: TGTGCCACCAGTGGAACGAACATAGGCAATGAGCAGTTCTTC.